A selection of T cell receptor beta chains follows, all from one sample in a study of cytomegalovirus exposure and HLA in healthy donors. Method: immunoSEQ multiplex PCR; TCRdb's copy keeps in-frame clones and lacks some. The table includes about 190,000 clones, approximately 82% detected once. The specimen was PBMCs. The receptors were sampled from a woman in her late teens or twenties in good health and CMV-seropositive. Each CDR3 is given with its conserved first and last residue. D genes are given only for firm matches. Only part of the rows carry a size: once, few, many, or a class if the clone is expanded.

CDR3 DNA | CDR3 protein | D gene | J gene | V gene | clone size
TGTGCCAGCAGCGACACGCTTGAAGCGCAGTATTTT | CASSDTLEAQYF | . | TRBJ2-3 | TRBV9 | .
TGTGCCAGCAGTTCCCAACTAGCGGGGGGCTTCAATGAGCAGTTCTTC | CASSSQLAGGFNEQFF | TRBD2 | TRBJ2-1 | TRBV11-1 | .
TGTGCCAGCTCACCGACACAGAACACCGGGGAGCTGTTTTTT | CASSPTQNTGELFF | . | TRBJ2-2 | TRBV18 | .
TGTGCCAGCAGCTTAGACAGCGGGGGGGTCACAGATACGCAGTATTTT | CASSLDSGGVTDTQYF | TRBD2 | TRBJ2-3 | TRBV11-2 | .
TGTGCCAGCAGCCGCGGGACAGGGGGATCCGAGCAGTACTTC | CASSRGTGGSEQYF | TRBD1 | TRBJ2-7 | TRBV4-2 | .
TGTGCCAGCAGCTTTCCGACTAGCGGGGATAGAACAGATACGCAGTATTTT | CASSFPTSGDRTDTQYF | TRBD2 | TRBJ2-3 | TRBV11-2 | few
TGTGCCTGGGCCAGGGACAGGGAAGAGACCCAGTACTTC | CAWARDREETQYF | TRBD1 | TRBJ2-5 | TRBV30 | .
TGTGCCAGCAGTAGACAGACTTATGGCTACACCTTC | CASSRQTYGYTF | . | TRBJ1-2 | TRBV6-6 | .
TGTGCCAGTAGTAAGGGACAGGGGAAGGCCGGGGAGCTGTTTTTT | CASSKGQGKAGELFF | TRBD1 | TRBJ2-2 | TRBV19 | few
TGTGCCAGCAGCCGCGAACTAGGAAAAAGGAACAATGAGCAGTTCTTC | CASSRELGKRNNEQFF | . | TRBJ2-1 | TRBV6-6 | .
TGTGCCAGCAGCCCTATAGCAGCCACGCAAGAGACCCGGTACTTC | CASSPIAATQETRYF | . | TRBJ2-5 | TRBV7-2 | .
TGTGCCATCAGTAAAGGGACAGGGGGCTTATCTAACACCGGGGAGCTGTTTTTT | CAISKGTGGLSNTGELFF | TRBD1 | TRBJ2-2 | TRBV10-3 | .
TGTGCCAGCAGTACTCCTAGCGGGGAGAGCTCCTACGAGCAGTACTTC | CASSTPSGESSYEQYF | TRBD2 | TRBJ2-7 | TRBV27 | .
TGCGCCAGCAGCGCCCGGGACAGGGGGCGCCCCTACAATGAGCAGTTCTTC | CASSARDRGRPYNEQFF | TRBD1 | TRBJ2-1 | TRBV5-1 | .
TGCGCCAGCAGCCAAGACCTTCGGGGAGCTTTCTTT | CASSQDLRGAFF | . | TRBJ1-1 | TRBV4-1 | .
TGTGCCAGCAGCCCAGGATCCAATAACTATGGCTACACCTTC | CASSPGSNNYGYTF | . | TRBJ1-2 | TRBV6-5 | few
TGTGCCAGCGGCGGGACAGGGGCCGGGGAGCTGTTTTTT | CASGGTGAGELFF | TRBD1 | TRBJ2-2 | TRBV2 | .
TGTGCCAGCAGCTTTGGGGCGGCGAACACTGAAGCTTTCTTT | CASSFGAANTEAFF | . | TRBJ1-1 | TRBV11-1 | .
TGTGCCAGCAGGGTGGGGGGGGCGATCACCGGGGAGCTGTTTTTT | CASRVGGAITGELFF | . | TRBJ2-2 | TRBV6-5 | .
TGTGCCACCAGCAGAGGAGAGGGTAGTGGCTACACCTTC | CATSRGEGSGYTF | . | TRBJ1-2 | TRBV15 | .
TGTGCCAGCAGTGCCAGACTAGCGGGGGGAGAGCAGTTCTTC | CASSARLAGGEQFF | TRBD2 | TRBJ2-1 | TRBV6-4 | .
TGTGCCAGCAGCCCCATGGAGGGGCACAGCACAGATACGCAGTATTTT | CASSPMEGHSTDTQYF | . | TRBJ2-3 | TRBV9 | few